This TCR beta chain stems from a study of blood T cell repertoires in COVID-19. Source study methods: Amplifying reference gene primers gave estimates of nucleated cell counts. The table came from immunoSEQ multiplex PCR; TCRdb's copy has only in-frame clones and leaves some out. Clone size and V and J calls were adopted from that table, with D and trimming inferred from the DNA. In the table there are about 220,000 clones, just over 85% of which are singletons. The sequencing input was PBMCs or T cells enriched from blood (not recorded which). This clonotype originated in a woman aged 50 to 60 with acute COVID-19.

In nucleotides, the CDR3 is TGTGCCAGCACCCGTCTAGACACTGAAGCTTTCTTT. It specifies CASTRLDTEAFF. The V gene is TRBV5-6, the J gene TRBJ1-1; D ambiguous. The germline V gene has CDR1 SGHDT and CDR2 YYEEEE. Trimming pared 6 bases from V and 3 bases from J, leaving 9 bases between. CDR3 length: 12 amino acids.